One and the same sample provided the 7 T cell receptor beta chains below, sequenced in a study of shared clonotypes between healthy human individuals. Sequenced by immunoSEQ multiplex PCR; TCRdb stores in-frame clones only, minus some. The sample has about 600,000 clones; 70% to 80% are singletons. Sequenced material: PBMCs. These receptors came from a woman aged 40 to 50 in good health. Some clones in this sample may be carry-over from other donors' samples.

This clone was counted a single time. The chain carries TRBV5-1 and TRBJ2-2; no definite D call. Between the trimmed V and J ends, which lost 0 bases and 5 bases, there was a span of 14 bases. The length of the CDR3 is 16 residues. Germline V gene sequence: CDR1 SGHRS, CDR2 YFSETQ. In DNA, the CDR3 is TGCGCCAGCAGCTTGGCGGCTAGGGTCCAGACCGGGGAGCTGTTTTTT. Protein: CASSLAARVQTGELFF.

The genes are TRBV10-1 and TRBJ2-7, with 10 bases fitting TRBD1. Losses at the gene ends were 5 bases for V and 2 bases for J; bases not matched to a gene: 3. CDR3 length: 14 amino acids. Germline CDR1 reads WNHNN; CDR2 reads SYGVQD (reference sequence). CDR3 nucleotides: TGCGCCAGCAGTCCCGGGACAGGGGCCTACGAGCAGTACTTC. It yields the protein CASSPGTGAYEQYF.

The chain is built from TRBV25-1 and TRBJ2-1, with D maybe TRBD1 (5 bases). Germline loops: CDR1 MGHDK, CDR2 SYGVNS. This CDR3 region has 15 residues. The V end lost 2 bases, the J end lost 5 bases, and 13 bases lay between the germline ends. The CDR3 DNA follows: TGTGCCAGCAGTGAACCCAGGGATCGCGACAATGAGCAGTTCTTC. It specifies CASSEPRDRDNEQFF.

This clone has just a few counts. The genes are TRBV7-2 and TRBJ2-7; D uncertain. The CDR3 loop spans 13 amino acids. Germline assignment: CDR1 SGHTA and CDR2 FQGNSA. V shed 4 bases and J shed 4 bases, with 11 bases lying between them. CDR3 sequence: CASSSSLLYEQYF. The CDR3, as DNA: TGTGCCAGCAGCTCCTCACTACTATACGAGCAGTACTTC.

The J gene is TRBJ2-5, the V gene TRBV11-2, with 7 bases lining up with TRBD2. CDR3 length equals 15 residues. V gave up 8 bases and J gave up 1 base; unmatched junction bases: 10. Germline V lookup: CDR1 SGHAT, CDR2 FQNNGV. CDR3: CASRGEGKVQETQYF. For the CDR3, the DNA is TGTGCCAGCCGGGGGGAGGGCAAGGTCCAAGAGACCCAGTACTTC.

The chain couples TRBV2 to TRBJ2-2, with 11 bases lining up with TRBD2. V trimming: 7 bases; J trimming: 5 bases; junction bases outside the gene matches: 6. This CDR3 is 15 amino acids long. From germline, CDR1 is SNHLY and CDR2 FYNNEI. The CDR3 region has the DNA TGTGCCAGCACGGGGACTAGCGGAGGTACCGGGGAGCTGTTTTTT. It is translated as CASTGTSGGTGELFF. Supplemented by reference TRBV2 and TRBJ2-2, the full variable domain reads EPEVTQTPSHQVTQMGQEVILRCVPISNHLYFYWYRQILGQKVEFLVSFYNNEISEKSEIFDDQFSVERPDGSNFTLKIRSTKLEDSAMYFCASTGTSGGTGELFFGEGSRLTVL.

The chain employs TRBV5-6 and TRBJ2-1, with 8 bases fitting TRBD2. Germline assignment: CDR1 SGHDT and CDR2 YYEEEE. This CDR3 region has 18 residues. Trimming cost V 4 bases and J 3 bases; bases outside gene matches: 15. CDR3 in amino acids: CASSPGHIGGDIYNEQFF. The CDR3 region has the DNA TGTGCCAGCAGCCCTGGACACATCGGGGGGGACATCTACAATGAGCAGTTCTTC.